This T cell receptor beta chain was documented in a study of immune characteristics of hereditary and idiopathic chronic pancreatitis. Findings and limits, study-wide: Vbeta-Jbeta usage, including TRBV10, TRBV19, TRBV23 and TRBV5, differed by pancreatitis type.

Total pancreatectomy with islet autotransplantation was the source of the chronic pancreatitis pancreas tissue. No T cell sorting was done; genomic DNA came straight from bulk pancreas tissue. Comment on this clone: Its specificity is not known.

Sequencing was performed with immunoSEQ multiplex PCR; in TCRdb, only in-frame clones are kept and a portion is missing. The sample lists roughly 13,000 clones, roughly 70% occurring once. CDR1 SGHNT and CDR2 YYREEE come from the germline V gene (reference sequence). The V and J ends lost 1 base and 4 bases respectively, with 10 bases between them. The CDR3 has 14 residues. This receptor was taken from a human donor with chronic pancreatitis. Sample: pancreas tissue with hereditary chronic pancreatitis. The chain employs TRBV5-4 and TRBJ2-3; possible D gene TRBD2, 6 bases. The CDR3 region is CASSLTSSADTQYF. In DNA, the CDR3 is TGTGCCAGCAGCTTGACTAGCTCCGCAGATACGCAGTATTTT.